This T cell receptor (beta chain) originates from a study of blood T cell repertoires in COVID-19 (dated by TCRdb to the early 2020s). About the full investigation: Samples covering the acute and convalescent phases of COVID-19 were provided by collaborators in the United States, Italy and Spain. HLA class I and class II types, where available, came from metadata supplied by the sample provider rather than from assay-based typing. Samples came from the ongoing ImmuneRACE study (first 160 participants) plus 1,254 subjects from 6 global collaborators. The repertoires were released in a freely available public database intended as a resource for research on the immune response to SARS-CoV-2. The dataset comprised deeply sampled blood TCRbeta repertoires from subjects exposed to, actively infected with, or recovered from COVID-19. The material from the prospective study consisted of cDNA or gDNA derived from T cells, B-cell-depleted T cells, or PBMCs. The sample metadata nearly always contained a de-identified subject ID, COVID-19 status, age in years and sex. The investigation overall reported the following: Clinical and demographic metadata were provided uncurated, with the amount varying by source and participant.

The germline V gene sets CDR1 to SGHVS and CDR2 to FNYEAQ. There are 15 amino acids in the CDR3, from cysteine to phenylalanine inclusive. This entry keeps only the CDR3 DNA: 45 bases, framed from base 1. V lost 5 bases and J lost 0 bases, and the count of bases not matched to a germline gene is 2. Comment on this clone: There is no known antigen for this receptor. No per-base quality is available; no much larger clone lies one base away. Other DNA sequences in the same sample also yield this CDR3.

Participants in the prospective study were enrolled through a virtual design, were aged about 18 to 100 years, and lived in fewer than 30 United States geographic areas. Cohort assignment in the prospective study relied on participant-reported clinical history from a screening survey and a study questionnaire. ImmuneRACE Cohort 3 recovered participants were defined by two consecutive negative NP/OP PCR tests, healthcare professional clearance, or symptom resolution. In the prospective study, mobile phlebotomists collected whole blood, serum and a nasopharyngeal or oropharyngeal swab from each participant. Over a 2-month period, participants in the prospective study had the option of providing additional blood draws and questionnaires. Before DNA extraction, blood samples from the prospective study were shipped at room temperature or frozen. The immunoSEQ Assay, a bias-controlled multiplex PCR, was used to amplify TCRbeta CDR3 regions from genomic DNA. In the paper's pipeline: The number of nucleated cells in each sample was estimated from the amplification of reference gene primers within the assay. To quantify the absolute abundance of each unique TCRbeta CDR3 rearrangement, sequence reads were collapsed and filtered. For each sample, productive Simpson clonality was calculated as the square root of Simpson's diversity index across productive rearrangements. TCRdb carries this immuneACCESS record with in-frame sequences only. Its versions omit some clonotypes, under half of them owing to an unresolved V gene in the studies checked, with the rest unexplained. The D gene and trimming were derived from the DNA, and the V and J assignments and clone size from that table. In this sample the table shows approximately 230,000 clones, approximately 82% of which occur a single time. The ten largest clones add up to about 15% of the sample.

Recombination joined TRBV7-6 with TRBJ2-2; 8 middle bases align to TRBD1. The receptor's source is a man in his forties who had recovered from COVID-19. The sample consisted of PBMCs or T cells enriched from blood (not recorded which). The DNA sequence is as follows: TGTGCCAGCAGCCTACAGGGGGCGAACACCGGGGAGCTGTTTTTT. It translates to CASSLQGANTGELFF.